This paragraph covers one T cell receptor (beta chain) sequence. Under the authors' procedure: Researchers report that nucleated cell counts were estimated from reference gene primer amplification. Libraries were prepared by immunoSEQ multiplex PCR; TCRdb keeps only in-frame clonotypes and omits some of them. V, J and clone size reflect that table, while D and trimming were determined from the DNA. The sample has approximately 140,000 clones, around nine tenths seen once. These data are taken from a study of blood T cell repertoires in COVID-19. Study background: COVID-19 samples collected from the United States, Italy and Spain covered acute and convalescent phases. PBMCs, B-cell-depleted T cells, or T cells were the source of the cDNA or gDNA that made up the material.

This CDR3 has 15 residues. V was clipped by 4 bases and J by 0 bases; unmatched bases: 3. Germline V gene lookup returns CDR1 ENHRY and CDR2 SYGVKD. The V and J genes are TRBV10-3 and TRBJ1-3; 7 bases match TRBD1. This clonotype was sampled from a woman aged 40 to 50 with acute or convalescent COVID-19. The sample consisted of peripheral blood. In DNA, the CDR3 is TGTGCCATCAGTGCCGGGACAGTCTCTGGAAACACCATATATTTT. It yields the protein CAISAGTVSGNTIYF.